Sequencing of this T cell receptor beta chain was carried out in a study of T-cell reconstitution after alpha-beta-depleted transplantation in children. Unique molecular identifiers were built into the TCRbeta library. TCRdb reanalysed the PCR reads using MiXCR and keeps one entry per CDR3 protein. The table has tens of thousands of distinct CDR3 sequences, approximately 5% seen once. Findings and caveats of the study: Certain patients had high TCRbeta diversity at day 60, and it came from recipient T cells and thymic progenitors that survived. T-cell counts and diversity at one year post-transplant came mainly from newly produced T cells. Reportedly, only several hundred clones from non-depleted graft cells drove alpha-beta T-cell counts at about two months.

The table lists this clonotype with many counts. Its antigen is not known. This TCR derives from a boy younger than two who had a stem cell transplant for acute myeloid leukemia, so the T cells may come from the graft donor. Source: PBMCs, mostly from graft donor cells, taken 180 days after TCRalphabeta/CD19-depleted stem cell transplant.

Written as DNA, the CDR3 is TGCAGCGTTATCCCCTGGCGGGCCCTGCAAGAGACCCAGTACTTC. This gives the protein CSVIPWRALQETQYF. The chain carries TRBV29-1 and TRBJ2-5; weak D call: TRBD2 (5 bases). V was clipped by 5 bases and J by 2 bases, with 18 bases between them. Germline V gene sequence: CDR1 SQVTM, CDR2 ANQGSEA. The length of the CDR3 is 15 residues. The full variable domain, its missing parts supplied by reference TRBV29-1 and TRBJ2-5, is SAVISQKPSRDICQRGTSLTIQCQVDSQVTMMFWYRQQPGQSLTLIATANQGSEATYESGFVIDKFPISRPNLTFSTLTVSNMSPEDSSIYLCSVIPWRALQETQYFGPGTRLLVL.